The 2 T cell receptor beta chains reported below all come from one sample, sequenced in a study of a mutant IDH1 vaccine in newly diagnosed glioma. The table came from immunoSEQ multiplex PCR; TCRdb's copy has only in-frame clones and leaves some out. The table shows 55,000 to 70,000 clones, with 75% to 85% occurring only once. Sample time point: baseline, week 1 (first vaccination visit). Sample treatment: pre-vaccination baseline after standard-of-care therapy. The sample here was PBMCs, taken from a glioma patient treated with radiotherapy, temozolomide or both. These receptors came from a man aged 45 to 65 with glioma.

The J gene is TRBJ1-6, the V gene TRBV19; 10 bases align to TRBD1. Germline CDR1 LNHDA, CDR2 SQIVND (reference sequence). J gave up 10 bases and V 8 bases, and 5 bases lay outside the gene matches. The CDR3 runs 13 residues. The CDR3 loop reads CASSRDRGSPLHF. The CDR3 coding sequence is TGTGCCAGTTCCCGGGACAGGGGATCACCCCTCCACTTT.

This clone was seen a single time. The rearrangement joins TRBV27 to TRBJ2-7, with D perhaps TRBD1 (6 bases). Germline CDR1 MNHEY, CDR2 SMNVEV (reference sequence). The CDR3 has 15 residues. Trimming cost V 6 bases and J 0 bases, with 15 bases left between them. The CDR3 region is CASRPLRQASYEQYF. CDR3 nucleotide sequence: TGTGCCAGCAGGCCTTTAAGACAGGCCTCCTACGAGCAGTACTTC.